This TCR beta chain stems from a study of radiotherapy plus CTLA-4 blockade in lung cancer. About the study: In 18% of patients, objective responses were seen; 30% to 35% had disease control.

On this clone: Its target is not known.

CDR1 is SQVTM and CDR2 is ANQGSEA in the germline V gene. The CDR3 sequence is 17 residues long. Unmatched junction bases numbered 15, after V lost 5 bases and J lost 3 bases. Some clones are missing from TCRdb's copy, which holds only in-frame ones; the method was immunoSEQ multiplex PCR. The table lists roughly 120,000 clones, more than 65% of them singletons. Points from the study as a whole: Blood-borne expansion of tumor-derived TCR clones followed radiotherapy plus ipilimumab.

The V call is TRBV29-1, the J call TRBJ2-2, with 7 bases identical to TRBD1. This specimen consisted of peripheral blood, obtained from a patient treated with radiotherapy plus ipilimumab. This clonotype was obtained from a human donor with non-small cell lung cancer who had a partial response to radiotherapy plus ipilimumab. The CDR3 region is CSVIGAGGSLYTGELFF. CDR3 nucleotide sequence: TGCAGCGTTATTGGAGCAGGGGGTAGCTTATACACCGGGGAGCTGTTTTTT.